This T cell receptor (beta chain) was recorded in a study of T cells in Graves' hyperthyroidism and ophthalmopathy. CDR1 and CDR2 from the germline V gene are SGHRS and YFSETQ. V lost 1 base and J 7 bases, leaving 12 bases between the germline ends. This CDR3 comprises 13 residues. Stability of Graves' hyperthyroidism was defined as absent ophthalmopathy progression within 18 months. Pregnant or lactating patients were excluded, as were those with uncontrolled infection or other autoimmune disease. Diagnosis rested on symptoms, serum thyroxine and TRAb, thyroid ultrasound, and orbital computed tomography. Fresh peripheral blood, approximately 9.6 ml, yielded the PBMCs. Many counts were recorded for this clonotype. Regions amplified from RNA transcripts were the TCR beta CDR3 regions. During a first-round RT-PCR of the TCR CDR3, the HTBI primer set was used. TCRdb redid the calling of the multiplex PCR reads with MiXCR, one entry per CDR3 protein. The table records 600,000 to 650,000 distinct CDR3 sequences, about 17% of them present only once.

The chain links TRBV5-1 to TRBJ2-7, with D possibly being TRBD1 (5 bases). The clonotype originates from a woman aged 25 to 45 with Graves' hyperthyroidism. Material for sequencing was blood. CDR3 coding DNA: TGCGCCAGCAGCTTGCAGGGAACGGATGAGCAGTACTTC. Its protein product is CASSLQGTDEQYF.